This entry concerns a single TCR beta chain. Its target is not known. Constant-segment primers and 5'RACE yielded cDNA libraries for TCR alpha and TCR beta, each carrying sample barcodes and UMIs. TCRdb re-derived calls from the 5' RACE reads in MiXCR, one entry per CDR3 protein. Seen here are under 600,000 distinct CDR3 sequences, about a fifth observed once, and the top ten hold around 8.4%. The CDR3 sequence is 13 residues long. Looked up from germline, CDR1 is MNHNY and CDR2 is SVGAGI (reference sequence). Trimming shortened V by 2 bases and J by 4 bases, and 8 bases separated the two germline ends. This sample is part of a study of T-cell memory formation after mild COVID-19. For the study at large: Clusters of TCRs were largely donor specific. The study's findings and limits: CD8+ contracting clones occupied EMRA, while CD4+ ones occupied mainly CM and EM.

The chain joins TRBV6-6 to TRBJ1-1; D is ambiguous. Sample: PBMCs or a T cell subset sorted from them (not recorded which). This TCR came from an adult woman who had mild COVID-19 (a few samples of this study predate the infection). Cell type and time point are not known. CDR3 nucleotide sequence: TGTGCCAGCAGTTACCCGCTTTCCACTGAAGCTTTCTTT. Its protein product is CASSYPLSTEAFF.